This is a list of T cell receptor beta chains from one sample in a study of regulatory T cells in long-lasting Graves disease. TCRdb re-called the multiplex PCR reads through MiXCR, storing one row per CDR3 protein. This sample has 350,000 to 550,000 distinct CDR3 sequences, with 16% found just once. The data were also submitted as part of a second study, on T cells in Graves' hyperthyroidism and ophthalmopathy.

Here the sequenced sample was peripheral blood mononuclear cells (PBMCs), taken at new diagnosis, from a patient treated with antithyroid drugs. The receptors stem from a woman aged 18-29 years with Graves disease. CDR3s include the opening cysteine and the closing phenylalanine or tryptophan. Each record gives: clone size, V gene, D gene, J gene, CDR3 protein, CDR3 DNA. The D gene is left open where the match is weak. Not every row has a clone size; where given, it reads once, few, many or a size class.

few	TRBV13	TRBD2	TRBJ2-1	CASSLRTSGRYNEQFF	TGTGCCAGCAGCCTACGGACTAGCGGGAGGTACAATGAGCAGTTCTTC
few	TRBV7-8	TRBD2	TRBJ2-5	CASSPGGVKETQYF	TGTGCCAGCAGCCCTGGGGGGGTGAAGGAGACCCAGTACTTC
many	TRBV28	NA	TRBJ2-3	CASGTSRSTDTQYF	TGTGCCAGCGGAACCTCACGCAGCACAGATACGCAGTATTTT
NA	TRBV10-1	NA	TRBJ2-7	CARLPKGYEQYF	TGCGCCAGACTCCCAAAGGGCTACGAGCAGTACTTC
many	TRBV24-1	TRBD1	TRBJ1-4	CVSRGGPTDEKLFF	TGTGTCTCAAGAGGGGGCCCTACGGATGAAAAACTGTTTTTT
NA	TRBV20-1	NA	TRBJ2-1	CSAQGISYNEQFF	TGCAGTGCTCAGGGGATCTCCTACAATGAGCAGTTCTTC
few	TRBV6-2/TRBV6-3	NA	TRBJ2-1	CASSYSSGQSSYNEQFF	TGTGCCAGCAGTTACTCCAGCGGGCAGAGCTCCTACAATGAGCAGTTCTTC
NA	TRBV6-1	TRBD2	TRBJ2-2	CASSEDEREGGELFF	TGTGCCAGCAGTGAAGATGAGCGGGAGGGCGGGGAGCTGTTTTTT
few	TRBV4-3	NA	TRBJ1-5	CASSQDNRRNQPQHF	TGCGCCAGCAGCCAAGATAATAGAAGGAATCAGCCCCAGCATTTT
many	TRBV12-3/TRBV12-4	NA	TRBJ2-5	CASSFDRRETQYF	TGTGCCAGCAGTTTTGACAGGAGGGAGACCCAGTACTTC
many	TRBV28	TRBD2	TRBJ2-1	CASSLQRAGGYNEQFF	TGTGCCAGCAGTTTACAACGGGCGGGAGGTTACAATGAGCAGTTCTTC
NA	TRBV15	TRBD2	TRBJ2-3	CATSRDGGLPTDTQYF	TGTGCCACCAGCAGAGATGGGGGACTACCCACAGATACGCAGTATTTT
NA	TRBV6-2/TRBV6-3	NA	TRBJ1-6	CASRRPGNGINSPLHF	TGTGCCAGCAGACGCCCGGGAAATGGAATAAATTCACCCCTCCACTTT
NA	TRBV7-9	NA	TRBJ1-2	CASSLVGQIAYGYTF	TGTGCCAGCAGCTTAGTGGGACAAATCGCCTATGGCTACACCTTC
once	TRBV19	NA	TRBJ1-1	CASSRAGGGWNTEAFF	TGTGCCAGTAGTAGGGCGGGTGGGGGCTGGAACACTGAAGCTTTCTTT
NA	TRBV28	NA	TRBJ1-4	CASSIGSGDNEKLFF	TGTGCCAGCAGTATTGGAAGCGGGGATAATGAAAAACTGTTTTTT
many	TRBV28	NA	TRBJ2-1	CASRLDHYNEQFF	TGTGCCAGCAGGCTGGACCATTACAATGAGCAGTTCTTC
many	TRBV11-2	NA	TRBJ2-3	CASSLYSGVDTDTQYF	TGTGCCAGCAGCTTGTATAGCGGAGTGGATACAGATACGCAGTATTTT
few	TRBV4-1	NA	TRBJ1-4	CASSQNEKLFF	TGCGCCAGCAGCCAGAATGAAAAACTGTTTTTT
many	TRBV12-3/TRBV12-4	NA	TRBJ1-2	CASSLQGGYTF	TGTGCCAGCAGTTTACAGGGTGGCTACACCTTC
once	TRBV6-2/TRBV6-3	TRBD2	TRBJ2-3	CASRALLAGGTDTQYF	TGTGCCAGCAGGGCATTACTAGCGGGAGGGACAGATACGCAGTATTTT
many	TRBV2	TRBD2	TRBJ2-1	CASMKREALNEQFF	TGTGCCAGCATGAAGCGGGAGGCCCTCAATGAGCAGTTCTTC
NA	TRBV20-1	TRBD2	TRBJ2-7	CSARSEAAGGYEQYF	TGCAGTGCTAGGAGTGAGGCAGCGGGAGGCTACGAGCAGTACTTC
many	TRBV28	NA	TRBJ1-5	CASNVNSNQPQHF	TGTGCCAGCAACGTAAATAGCAATCAGCCCCAGCATTTT
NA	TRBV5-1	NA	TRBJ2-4	CVSSPGRGEPGNIQYF	TGCGTCAGCAGTCCTGGTAGGGGGGAGCCGGGAAACATTCAGTACTTC
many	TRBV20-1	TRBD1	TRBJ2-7	CSARSRGRLNEQYF	TGCAGTGCTAGAAGCAGGGGGCGTTTAAACGAGCAGTACTTC
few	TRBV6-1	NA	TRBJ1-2	CASSAWDANNYGYTF	TGTGCCAGCAGTGCTTGGGACGCGAATAACTATGGCTACACCTTC
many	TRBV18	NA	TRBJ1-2	CASSPDTVYGYTF	TGTGCCAGCTCACCTGACACAGTCTATGGCTACACCTTC
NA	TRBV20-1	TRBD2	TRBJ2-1	CSVRPAGTSGYNEQFF	TGCAGTGTCAGACCCGCCGGGACTAGCGGTTACAATGAGCAGTTCTTC
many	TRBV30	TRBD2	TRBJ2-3	CAWRRTSGSTDTQYF	TGTGCCTGGAGAAGGACTAGCGGGAGTACAGATACGCAGTATTTT
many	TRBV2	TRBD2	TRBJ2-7	CASRATGFGGAYEQYF	TGTGCCAGCAGAGCCACAGGCTTTGGGGGGGCCTACGAGCAGTACTTC
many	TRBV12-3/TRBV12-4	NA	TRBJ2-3	CASSLIPADTQYF	TGTGCCAGCAGCCTTATCCCCGCAGATACGCAGTATTTT
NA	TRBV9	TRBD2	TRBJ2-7	CASSLTGGPGEQYF	TGTGCCAGCTCACTAACGGGAGGGCCGGGTGAGCAGTACTTC
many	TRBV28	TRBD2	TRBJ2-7	CAIMTSGLVQYF	TGTGCCATCATGACTAGCGGCCTTGTGCAGTACTTC
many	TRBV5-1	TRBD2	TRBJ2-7	CASSLPGLAGSFEQYF	TGCGCCAGCAGCTTACCGGGACTAGCGGGATCTTTCGAGCAGTACTTC